This record looks at one T cell receptor (beta chain) sequence and its context. Its matching antigen is unknown. Germline lookup yields CDR1 SNHLY and CDR2 FYNNEI. The J segment lost 0 bases and the V segment lost 4 bases, leaving 6 bases of the junction unmatched. The CDR3 totals 16 residues. The data derive from a study of cytomegalovirus exposure and HLA in healthy donors. In the study overall: Findings of an earlier analysis included over 95 million unique TCR beta sequences from roughly 200 million T cells.

Study-wide results and limits: CMV serostatus was the only recorded immune exposure for donors.

The PCR made use of 60 Vbeta and 13 Jbeta primers. Assay: immunoSEQ multiplex PCR; the TCRdb copy retains only in-frame clones and omits some. The repertoire holds over 70,000 clones, with around 70% as singletons. The TCR originated in a middle-aged man in good health and CMV-seropositive. This chain uses TRBV2 with TRBJ1-2, with 9 bases fitting TRBD1. What was sequenced was PBMCs. The DNA of the CDR3 is TGTGCCAGCAGTGCTACAGGGGGCGAAGCTAACTATGGCTACACCTTC. Amino acid sequence: CASSATGGEANYGYTF.